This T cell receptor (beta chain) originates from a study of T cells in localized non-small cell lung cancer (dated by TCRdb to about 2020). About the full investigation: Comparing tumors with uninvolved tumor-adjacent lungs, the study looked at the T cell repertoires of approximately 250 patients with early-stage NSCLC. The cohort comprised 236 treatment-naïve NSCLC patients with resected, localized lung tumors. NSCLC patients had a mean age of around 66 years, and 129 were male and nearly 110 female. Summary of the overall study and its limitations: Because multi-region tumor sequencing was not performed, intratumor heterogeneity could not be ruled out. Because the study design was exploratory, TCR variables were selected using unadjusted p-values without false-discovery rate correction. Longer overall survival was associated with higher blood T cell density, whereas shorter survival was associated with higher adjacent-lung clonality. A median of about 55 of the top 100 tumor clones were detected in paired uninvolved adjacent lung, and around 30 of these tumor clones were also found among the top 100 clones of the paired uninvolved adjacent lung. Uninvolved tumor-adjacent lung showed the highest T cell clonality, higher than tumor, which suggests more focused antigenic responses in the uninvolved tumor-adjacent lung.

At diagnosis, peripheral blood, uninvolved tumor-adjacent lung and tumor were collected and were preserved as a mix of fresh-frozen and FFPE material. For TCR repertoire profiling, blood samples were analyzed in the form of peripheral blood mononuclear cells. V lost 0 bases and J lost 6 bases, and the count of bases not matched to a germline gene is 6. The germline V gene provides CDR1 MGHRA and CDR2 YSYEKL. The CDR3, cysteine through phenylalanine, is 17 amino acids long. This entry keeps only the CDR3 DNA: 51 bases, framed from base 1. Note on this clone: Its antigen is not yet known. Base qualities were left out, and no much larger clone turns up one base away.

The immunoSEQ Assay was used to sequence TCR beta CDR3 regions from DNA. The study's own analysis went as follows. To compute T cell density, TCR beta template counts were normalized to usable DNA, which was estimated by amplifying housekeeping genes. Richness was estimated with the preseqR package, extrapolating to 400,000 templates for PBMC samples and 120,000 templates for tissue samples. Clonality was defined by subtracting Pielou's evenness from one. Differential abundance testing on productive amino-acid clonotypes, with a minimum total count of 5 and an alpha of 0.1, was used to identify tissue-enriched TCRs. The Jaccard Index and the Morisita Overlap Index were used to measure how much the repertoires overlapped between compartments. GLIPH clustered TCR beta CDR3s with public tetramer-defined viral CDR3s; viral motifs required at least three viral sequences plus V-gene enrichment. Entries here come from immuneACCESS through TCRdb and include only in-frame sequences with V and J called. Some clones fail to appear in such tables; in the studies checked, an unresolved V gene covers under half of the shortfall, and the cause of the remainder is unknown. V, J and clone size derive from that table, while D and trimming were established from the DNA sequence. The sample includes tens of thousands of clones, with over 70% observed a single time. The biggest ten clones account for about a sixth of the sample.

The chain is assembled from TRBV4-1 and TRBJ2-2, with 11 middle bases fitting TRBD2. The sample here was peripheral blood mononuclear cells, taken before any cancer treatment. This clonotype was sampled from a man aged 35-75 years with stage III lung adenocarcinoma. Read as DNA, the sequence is TGCGCCAGCAGCCAAGAAACTAGCGGGAGCCCGCCCGGGGAGCTGTTTTTT. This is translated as CASSQETSGSPPGELFF.